Detailed here is one TCR beta chain. At one end the junction does not follow the germline gene, possibly because of a read error. The CDR3 is 11 amino acids. Germline V gene data show CDR1 as DFQATT and CDR2 as SNEGSKA (reference sequence). The data belong to a study of blood T cells in healthy people across ages. It was with a sample-barcoded 5' primer and a J-beta primer mix that a second PCR of about 6 to 12 cycles was run. Each cDNA molecule, via a template-switch adaptor with 12 random nucleotides, was tagged. MiXCR, run by TCRdb on the 5' RACE reads, gives a single entry per CDR3 protein. Of 1.5 million to 2 million distinct CDR3 sequences in the sample, 28% were seen once.

The source of this sequence is a woman in her 30s in good health. Sequencing used blood. The rearrangement joins TRBV20-1 to TRBJ1-4; unclear D gene. Here the CDR3 DNA reads TGCAGTGCTCGAGACCCCAGAACGCTGTTTTTT. Translated: CSARDPRTLFF.